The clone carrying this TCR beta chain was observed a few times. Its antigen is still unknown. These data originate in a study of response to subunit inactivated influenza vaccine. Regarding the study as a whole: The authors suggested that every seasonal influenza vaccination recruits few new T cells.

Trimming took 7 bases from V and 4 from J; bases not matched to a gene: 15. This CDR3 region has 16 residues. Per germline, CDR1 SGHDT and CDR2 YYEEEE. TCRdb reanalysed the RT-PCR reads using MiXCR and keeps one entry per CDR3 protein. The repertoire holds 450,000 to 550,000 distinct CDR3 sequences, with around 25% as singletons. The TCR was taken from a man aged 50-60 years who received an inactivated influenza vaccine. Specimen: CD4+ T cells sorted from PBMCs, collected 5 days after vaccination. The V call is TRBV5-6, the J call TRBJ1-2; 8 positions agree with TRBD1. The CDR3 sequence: CASGRQGRILAYGYTF. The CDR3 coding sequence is TGTGCCAGCGGACGACAGGGGAGGATTCTAGCCTATGGCTACACCTTC.